This TCR beta chain was captured in a study of cytotoxic CD8 clonotypes in ibrutinib-treated CLL. There are a few counts of this clone. The CDR3 runs to 21 residues. In germline, CDR1 is KGHSH, CDR2 LQKENI. V lost 0 bases, J lost 6 bases, and 21 bases stayed unmatched. Using immunoSEQ multiplex PCR, the repertoire was profiled, and TCRdb retains in-frame clones only, with some absent. Of approximately 190,000 clones in the sample, 70% to 75% were seen once. This sequence was found in a human donor with chronic lymphocytic leukemia. The chain recombines TRBV18 with TRBJ2-2; TRBD1 agrees at 8 bases. This specimen consisted of PBMCs, obtained after 12 months of ibrutinib treatment. The CDR3 DNA is TGTGCCAGCTCACCACCTCCGTGGACAGGGAGCCTAGCTGATTACCCCGGGGAGCTGTTTTTT. Translation: CASSPPPWTGSLADYPGELFF.